This T cell receptor beta chain was identified during a study of blood T cell repertoires in COVID-19 (TCRdb year 2020). Concerning the study at large: Collaborator samples came from the United States, Italy and Spain and covered acute and convalescent phases of COVID-19. The prospective study material was composed of cDNA or gDNA derived from T cells, B-cell-depleted T cells, or PBMCs. Subjects who had been exposed to COVID-19, were actively infected with it, or had recovered from it provided the deeply sampled blood TCRbeta repertoires that made up the dataset. A freely available public database, intended as a resource for researchers studying the immune response to SARS-CoV-2, is where the repertoires were released. The samples were drawn from the first 160 participants of the ongoing ImmuneRACE study and from 1,254 subjects provided by 6 global collaborators. A de-identified subject ID, COVID-19 status, age in years and sex were almost always included in the sample metadata. Where available, HLA class I and class II types were taken from metadata supplied by the sample provider and were not determined by assay-based typing.

The collaborating institutions used their own protocols to collect whole blood in K2EDTA tubes. For TCRbeta analysis, collaborators shipped samples in one of three forms: frozen whole blood, isolated PBMCs, or DNA extracted from either of those sample types. The immunoSEQ Assay, a bias-controlled multiplex PCR, was used to amplify TCRbeta CDR3 regions from genomic DNA. The authors' analysis ran thus. Nucleated cell counts per sample were estimated from amplification of reference gene primers within the assay. Sequence reads were collapsed and filtered to measure the absolute abundance of every unique TCRbeta CDR3 rearrangement. For each sample, productive Simpson clonality was calculated by taking the square root of Simpson's diversity index across productive rearrangements. TCRdb provides this immuneACCESS table in a form limited to in-frame rearrangements. Some clones are lacking; in checked studies, under half of them reflect an unresolved V gene, and why the rest are absent is not known. V and J calls plus clone size are reproduced from that table; the DNA served to infer D and trimming. This sample gives about 85,000 clones in total; approximately 80% of them show up just once. Over 10% of the sample is in the top ten clones.

In regard to this clone: Which antigen it targets is not known. No base quality information exists; no much larger clone differs at one position.

What the research found in general, with its limitations: The quantity of clinical and demographic metadata differed by source and by participant and was supplied without curation.

Looking up the germline V gene yields CDR1 SGDLS and CDR2 YYNGEE. Between the V and J ends, shortened by 0 bases and 3 bases respectively, the junction contains 12 bases. Taken from cysteine to phenylalanine, the CDR3 has 15 residues. This entry keeps only the CDR3 DNA: 45 bases, framed from base 1. The rearrangement combines TRBV9 with TRBJ1-1, with no D gene named confidently. This receptor was obtained from a human donor in a cohort sampled during active COVID-19. What was sequenced was peripheral blood. The CDR3: CASSVGAGGHTEAFF. DNA sequence: TGTGCCAGCAGCGTAGGGGCAGGTGGCCACACTGAAGCTTTCTTT.